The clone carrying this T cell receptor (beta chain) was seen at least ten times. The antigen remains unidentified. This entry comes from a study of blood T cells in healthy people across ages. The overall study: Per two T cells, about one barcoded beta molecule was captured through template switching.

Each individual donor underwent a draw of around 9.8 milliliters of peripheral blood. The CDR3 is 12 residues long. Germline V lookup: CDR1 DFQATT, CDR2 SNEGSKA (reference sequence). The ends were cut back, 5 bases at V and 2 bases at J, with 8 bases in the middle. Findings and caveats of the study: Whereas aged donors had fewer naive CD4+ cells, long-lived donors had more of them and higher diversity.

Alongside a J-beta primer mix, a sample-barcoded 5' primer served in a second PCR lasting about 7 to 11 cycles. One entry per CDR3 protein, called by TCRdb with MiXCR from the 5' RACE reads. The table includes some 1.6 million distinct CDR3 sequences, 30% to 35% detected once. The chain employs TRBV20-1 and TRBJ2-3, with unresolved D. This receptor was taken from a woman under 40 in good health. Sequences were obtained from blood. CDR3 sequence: CSAYDNTDTQYF. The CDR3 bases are TGCAGTGCTTATGACAACACAGATACGCAGTATTTT.